This T cell receptor beta chain comes out of a study of response to subunit inactivated influenza vaccine. General study results and limits: New T cells are recruited in small numbers by each seasonal influenza vaccination, according to the authors' suggestion.

Each CDR3 protein is one row after TCRdb ran MiXCR on the RT-PCR reads. The top ten clones hold about a tenth of a sample with about 570,000 distinct CDR3 sequences, 10% to 15% of them seen once. CDR1 and CDR2 from the germline V gene are SGHAT and FQNNGV. Trimming stripped 5 bases from V and 0 bases from J, with 11 bases between. The CDR3 loop spans 14 amino acids. Only a few counts were recorded for this clonotype. Its antigen is not identified. The chain links TRBV11-2 to TRBJ2-7; no definite D call. The input for sequencing was PBMCs from blood, taken on the day of vaccination. The TCR was taken from a man over 45 who received an inactivated influenza vaccine. The CDR3 sequence: CASSGDASSYEQYF. CDR3 DNA: TGTGCCAGCAGCGGCGACGCGAGCTCCTACGAGCAGTACTTC.